Below are 17 T cell receptor beta chains sequenced from a single sample in a study of tumor and adjacent non-tumor tissue in lung cancer. No cell sorting was done before RNA was extracted from the tissue. The normal lung tissue was taken more than 3 cm from the tumor edge. Three rounds of nested PCR, following a modified ARM-PCR protocol, produced the TCRbeta library. TCRdb used MiXCR to reprocess the multiplex PCR reads, holding one entry per CDR3 protein. The sample contains roughly 120,000 distinct CDR3 sequences, roughly three fifths of which appear only once. Sequenced material: distant non-tumor lung tissue. These receptors were collected from a man in his sixties with non-small cell lung cancer.

A single count supports this clonotype. A read error may account for a junction end that differs from germline. The chain carries TRBV7-9 and TRBJ2-1; 10 bases fit TRBD2. Germline CDR1 and CDR2: SEHNR and FQNEAQ (reference sequence). The CDR3 is 17 residues long. The DNA of the CDR3 is TGTGCCAGCAACTTATGGCTTAGCGGGAGGACCTACAATGAGCAGTTCTTC. This sequence encodes CASNLWLSGRTYNEQFF.

This clonotype was counted ten times or more. This rearrangement joins TRBV6-5 to TRBJ2-7; no clear D gene. The CDR3 totals 13 residues. The germline V and J ends were trimmed by 6 bases and 4 bases, with 13 bases remaining between them. CDR1 is MNHEY, CDR2 SVGAGI, per germline. CDR3 sequence (DNA): TGTGCCAGCAGCTCTTTACGGGCTTACGAGCAGTACTTC. It is translated as CASSSLRAYEQYF.

This clonotype showed up just a few times. The V and J genes are TRBV20-1 and TRBJ1-2; no clear D. V gave up 3 bases and J gave up 4 bases, with 12 bases separating them. The CDR3 covers 13 residues. In germline, CDR1 is DFQATT, CDR2 SNEGSKA (reference sequence). DNA of the CDR3: TGCAGTGCTAGTGCGGTATCGAGCTATGGCTACACCTTC. Amino acid sequence: CSASAVSSYGYTF.

Concerning this clonotype itself: As the CDR3 is not closed by the conserved phenylalanine or tryptophan, this likely results from a read error. The V gene is TRBV4-2, the J gene TRBJ2-7, with 7 bases lining up with TRBD1. The germline gives CDR1 LGHNA, CDR2 YNFKEQ. V lost 5 bases and J lost 6; bases outside the gene matches: 10. The CDR3 sequence is 14 residues long. CDR3 sequence: CASSSRDRPFEQYL. The DNA for the CDR3 is TGTGCCAGCAGCTCTCGGGACAGACCCTTCGAGCAGTACTTA.

This clonotype was seen a handful of times. The V gene is TRBV12-3 or TRBV12-4, the J gene TRBJ2-3, with 7 bases that match TRBD2. V dropped 4 bases and J dropped 12; count of bases not matched to a gene: 19. CDR3 length equals 16 residues. The DNA for the CDR3 is TGTGCCAGCAGTTCCAGTGACGGGGGGAGCACAGATGCACAGTATTTT. Protein sequence: CASSSSDGGSTDAQYF.

As concerns this clonotype: This may come from a read error, since a much larger clone is one base off. The V call is TRBV5-1, the J call TRBJ1-6; D ambiguous. Germline values: CDR1 SGHRS, CDR2 YFSETQ. The CDR3 sequence is 13 residues long. In nucleotides, the CDR3 is TGCGCCAGCAGCTTGGACGTCAATTTACCCCTCCACTTT. This encodes CASSLDVNLPLHF.

This clonotype was observed a single time. One junction end disagrees with the germline gene, perhaps due to a read error. The chain combines TRBV12-3 or TRBV12-4 with TRBJ2-7; 7 bases align to TRBD2. The CDR3 extends over 14 amino acids. In DNA, the CDR3 is TGTTCCAGCAATCCCAGCGGGAAGGGCTACGAGCAGTACTTC. Amino acid sequence: CSSNPSGKGYEQYF.

This chain joins TRBV5-1 and TRBJ1-1; 7 nucleotides match TRBD1. The germline V gene encodes CDR1 SGHRS and CDR2 YFSETQ. The CDR3 contains 18 residues. Trimming cost V 4 bases and J 1 base; bases outside gene matches: 16. CDR3 sequence: CASSPLGQSVPTNTEAFF. CDR3 in DNA: TGCGCCAGCAGCCCTTTGGGACAGTCCGTTCCTACGAACACTGAAGCTTTCTTT. Full variable domain (rest looked up from reference TRBV5-1 and TRBJ1-1): KAGVTQTPRYLIKTRGQQVTLSCSPISGHRSVSWYQQTPGQGLQFLFEYFSETQRNKGNFPGRFSGRQFSNSRSEMNVSTLELGDSALYLCASSPLGQSVPTNTEAFFGQGTRLTVV.

This clonotype was recorded a few times. A read error is possible here, since a much larger clone lies one base away. This sequence joins TRBV6-2 or TRBV6-3 and TRBJ2-3; the D gene is possibly TRBD1 (5 bases). Between the trimmed V and J ends, which lost 5 bases and 2 bases, there was a span of 11 bases. Germline values: CDR1 MNHEY, CDR2 SVGEGT. The CDR3 is 14 residues long. CDR3 sequence: CASSDSPHTDTQYF. As DNA, the CDR3 is TGTGCCAGCAGTGACAGCCCCCACACAGATACGCAGTATTTT.

Concerning this clonotype: Here the CDR3 omits its conserved ending phenylalanine or tryptophan, so a read error is the likely source. V usage is TRBV11-1 and J usage is TRBJ2-3; 8 bases fit TRBD1. Germline CDR1 SGHAT, CDR2 FQDESV (reference sequence). CDR3 length: 15 amino acids. CDR3 nucleotides: TGTGCCAGCAGCGCTTCAGGGGGCGACACATATACGCAGTATTCT. This codes for CASSASGGDTYTQYS.

Concerning this clonotype: A much larger clone lies one base from this, so it may be a read error. The V gene is TRBV10-3, the J gene TRBJ2-1, with D tentatively TRBD2 (5 bases). This CDR3 contains 15 residues. Germline V gene data show CDR1 as ENHRY and CDR2 as SYGVKD. The CDR3 region has the DNA TGTGCCATCAGTGGAAGACGCTCGGGATCCGATGAGCAGTCCTTC. This codes for CAISGRRSGSDEQSF.

As to this clonotype: The conserved phenylalanine or tryptophan is not found at the CDR3 terminus, so this likely reflects a read error. The DNA is left out, because the CDR3 cannot be placed on it with certainty; the CDR3 is given as TCRdb lists it. The chain links TRBV29-1 to TRBJ1-2; TRBD1 was called by the table and not checked on the DNA. The CDR3 is made up of 15 amino acids, end residues included. Germline V gene data show CDR1 as SQVTM and CDR2 as ANQGSEA. CDR3 residues: CSVFAPGAPNYGYTI.

The V gene is TRBV11-1, the J gene TRBJ2-1, with 8 bases fitting TRBD2. The CDR3 covers 14 residues. V was clipped by 8 bases and J by 9 bases; unmatched bases: 12. Germline V gene data show CDR1 as SGHAT and CDR2 as FQDESV (reference sequence). In nucleotides, the CDR3 is TGTGCCAGCTTTAGTAGCGGGGAGACGGTTGAGCAGTTCTTC. Its protein product is CASFSSGETVEQFF.

V is TRBV29-1 and J is TRBJ2-1, with D hard to call. V gave up 1 base and J gave up 7 bases, with 8 bases separating them. Looked up from germline, CDR1 is SQVTM and CDR2 is ANQGSEA. CDR3 length equals 12 residues. The CDR3 DNA reads TGCAGCGTTGAAGGCTTCGTGAATGAGCAGTTCTTC. Its translation is CSVEGFVNEQFF.

With respect to this clonotype: The junction differs from germline at one of its ends, possibly a read error. This chain connects TRBV20-1 to TRBJ1-2; weak D call: TRBD1 (6 bases). The CDR3 totals 13 residues. CDR1 is DFQATT and CDR2 is SNEGSKA in the germline V gene (reference sequence). The CDR3 DNA reads as TGCAGTGCTAGCAGCCAGGGGTCCTATGACTACACCTTC. Protein: CSASSQGSYDYTF.

As concerns this clonotype: A junction end diverges from the germline sequence, so it may reflect a read error. The chain employs TRBV11-3 and TRBJ1-1; D may be TRBD1 (5 bases). The CDR3 contains 15 residues. The germline gives CDR1 SGHNT, CDR2 YENEEA. The CDR3 DNA follows: TGCGCCAGCAGCTTAGAAGGGACGGTGAACACTGAAGCTGTCTTT. Amino acids: CASSLEGTVNTEAVF.

This clonotype has just a few counts. A much larger clone is a single base away; this may be a read error. J is TRBJ2-7 and V is TRBV4-1; D is possibly TRBD1 (5 bases). CDR3 size: 14 residues. Germline values: CDR1 MGHRA, CDR2 YSYEKL. CDR3 DNA: TGCGCCAGCAGCCAAGCTGGGGCCCAATATGAGCGGTACTTC. This encodes CASSQAGAQYERYF.